These 7 T cell receptor beta chains share one sample of origin, sequenced in a study of cytomegalovirus exposure and HLA in healthy donors. Use of 60 Vbeta and 13 Jbeta primers characterized the PCR. The repertoire was sequenced with immunoSEQ multiplex PCR; TCRdb's copy has only in-frame clones and lacks some. The sample carries approximately 97,000 clones, 70% to 75% recorded once. What was sequenced was PBMCs. The receptors were sampled from a man aged 35-49 years in good health and CMV-seronegative.

J is TRBJ2-1 and V is TRBV4-3, with D perhaps matching TRBD1 (5 bases). Trimming removed 0 bases from V and 8 bases from J, with 11 bases in between. Looked up from germline, CDR1 is LGHNA and CDR2 is YSLEER. The CDR3 spans 14 residues. DNA for the CDR3: TGCGCCAGCAGCCAAGAGTGGCAGGGCGATGAGCAGTTCTTC. Translation: CASSQEWQGDEQFF.

The chain employs TRBV5-1 and TRBJ1-1; weak D call: TRBD1 (6 bases). In germline, CDR1 is SGHRS, CDR2 YFSETQ. Trimming removed 4 bases from V and 0 bases from J, with 10 bases in between. The CDR3 is 14 amino acids. CDR3 sequence (DNA): TGCGCCAGCAGCCTCAGGGGTTTGAACACTGAAGCTTTCTTT. Its protein product is CASSLRGLNTEAFF.

The CDR3 nucleotides read TGCGCCAGCAGCCAACCCGGGACAAATTCGGACTATGGCTACACCTTC. It is translated as CASSQPGTNSDYGYTF. The chain carries TRBV4-1 and TRBJ1-2; D may be TRBD1 (6 bases). Germline lookup yields CDR1 MGHRA and CDR2 YSYEKL. CDR3 size: 16 residues. V shed 2 bases and J shed 3 bases, with 16 bases lying between them.

The chain links TRBV29-1 to TRBJ2-3, with TRBD2 as a possible D gene (5 bases). The ends were cut back, 4 bases at V and 2 bases at J, with 13 bases in the middle. The CDR3 totals 14 residues. Germline CDR1 SQVTM, CDR2 ANQGSEA. CDR3 region: CSVAAEGNTDTQYF. As DNA, the CDR3 is TGCAGCGTTGCGGCCGAGGGTAACACAGATACGCAGTATTTT.

The chain links TRBV27 to TRBJ2-3, with TRBD2 matching 10 bases. The length of the CDR3 is 16 residues. The V segment lost 3 bases and the J segment 1 base; nucleotides outside the gene matches: 4. Per the germline V gene, CDR1 is MNHEY and CDR2 is SMNVEV (reference sequence). CDR3 DNA: TGTGCCAGCAGTTTCTTTCTAGCGGGGGGCACAGATACGCAGTATTTT. It codes for CASSFFLAGGTDTQYF.

In regard to this clone: This specimen includes other DNA sequences encoding the same CDR3. The chain couples TRBV6-4 to TRBJ2-1; 7 bases match TRBD2. The V gene's germline CDR1 is MRHNA and CDR2 SNTAGT. The CDR3 has 15 residues. V was clipped by 3 bases and J by 0 bases; unmatched bases: 2. DNA of the CDR3: TGTGCCAGCAGTGAGACGGGGGGCTCCTACAATGAGCAGTTCTTC. Translating gives CASSETGGSYNEQFF.

V usage is TRBV2 and J usage is TRBJ1-5; a possible D gene is TRBD1 (6 bases). The CDR3 is 14 amino acids. Germline loops: CDR1 SNHLY, CDR2 FYNNEI. The germline V and J ends were trimmed by 10 bases and 2 bases, with 15 bases remaining between them. CDR3: CATTPGGGNQPQHF. CDR3 sequence (DNA): TGTGCCACAACCCCGGGGGGCGGCAATCAGCCCCAGCATTTT.